This T cell receptor (beta chain) is from a study of control samples from healthy donors and cancer patients. This clone has a single count. Assay: immunoSEQ multiplex PCR; the TCRdb copy retains only in-frame clones and omits some. The table lists under 150,000 clones, around nine tenths of them singletons. The CDR3 loop spans 15 amino acids. V was clipped by 3 bases and J by 8 bases; unmatched bases: 5. Germline V lookup: CDR1 SNHLY, CDR2 FYNNEI. The gene calls are TRBV2 and TRBJ1-4, with 11 bases identical to TRBD1. This clonotype was obtained from a woman in her sixties or seventies in good health. Sequenced sample: blood. CDR3: CASSDRDRGTEKLFF. The CDR3 bases are TGTGCCAGCAGTGACCGGGACAGGGGGACCGAAAAACTGTTTTTT.